These 27 T cell receptor beta chains originate from one sample sequenced in a study of OX40 agonist ivuxolimab in advanced cancers. Assay used: immunoSEQ multiplex PCR; TCRdb lists only in-frame clones, some missing. The table includes roughly 72,000 clones, over 75% detected once. The sequenced sample was CD4+ or CD8+ T cells sorted from blood, obtained in a trial of the OX40 agonist ivuxolimab. The receptors were gathered from an adult with an advanced solid tumor such as melanoma, head and neck, liver or kidney cancer.

The chain employs TRBV7-9 and TRBJ1-6; TRBD1 might be the D (5 bases). The CDR3 consists of 14 residues. Germline CDR1 SEHNR, CDR2 FQNEAQ (reference sequence). V was shortened by 5 bases and J by 9 bases, with 14 bases between the two germline ends. CDR3 bases: TGTGCCAGCAGCCCGGGACTGGGGTTTTCACCCCTCCACTTT. Protein product: CASSPGLGFSPLHF. The full variable domain, in which reference TRBV7-9 and TRBJ1-6 provide the parts outside the CDR3, is DTGVSQNPRHKITKRGQNVTFRCDPISEHNRLYWYRQTLGQGPEFLTYFQNEAQLEKSRLLSDRFSAERPKGSFSTLEIQRTEQGDSAMYLCASSPGLGFSPLHFGNGTRLTVT.

The rearrangement uses TRBV4-1 and TRBJ1-6; TRBD1 matches at 8 bases. From germline, CDR1 is MGHRA and CDR2 YSYEKL. V lost 5 bases and J lost 7; bases outside the gene matches: 7. The CDR3 runs 15 residues. The CDR3 DNA sequence: TGCGCCAGCAGCTCCCGGACAGGGACAAATTCACCCCTCCACTTT. Translating it yields CASSSRTGTNSPLHF.

Points on this clone: The sample contains more than one DNA sequence encoding this CDR3. Here the CDR3 DNA reads TGTGCCAGCAGTTACTCATCGTCTTCGAACACTGAAGCTTTCTTT. Protein sequence: CASSYSSSSNTEAFF. The chain employs TRBV6-5 and TRBJ1-1; D is unresolved. CDR3 length: 15 residues. V lost 0 bases and J lost 1, with 9 bases in between. CDR1 and CDR2 (germline): MNHEY, SVGAGI.

This chain connects TRBV29-1 to TRBJ1-2; 7 bases line up with TRBD1. CDR1 and CDR2 (germline): SQVTM, ANQGSEA. This CDR3 is built from 12 residues. Unmatched junction bases numbered 5, after V lost 3 bases and J lost 7 bases. The CDR3 nucleotides read TGCAGCGTTGACCAGGGGGAGCGTGGCTACACCTTC. This gives the protein CSVDQGERGYTF.

This clone was counted between two and nine times. The chain uses TRBV30 and TRBJ1-1; D is undetermined. Per germline, CDR1 GTSNPN and CDR2 SVGIG (reference sequence). The CDR3 runs 17 residues. The V gene lost 1 base and the J gene lost 0 bases, with 18 bases spanning the gap. This chain's CDR3 is CAWSEKIGRRLNTEAFF. The CDR3 DNA reads TGTGCCTGGAGTGAGAAGATCGGACGCAGATTGAACACTGAAGCTTTCTTT.

The CDR3 DNA sequence: TGTGCCATCAGTGAGTCGGCAGCCCAAGAGACCCAGTACTTC. Translation: CAISESAAQETQYF. The chain recombines TRBV10-3 with TRBJ2-5, with D unclear. Per the germline V gene, CDR1 is ENHRY and CDR2 is SYGVKD. The V and J ends lost 0 bases and 1 base respectively, with 6 bases between them. The length of the CDR3 is 14 residues.

The chain joins TRBV19 to TRBJ2-3, with D perhaps matching TRBD1 (5 bases). The CDR3 loop spans 13 amino acids. The V and J ends lost 6 bases and 4 bases respectively, with 11 bases between them. The germline gives CDR1 LNHDA, CDR2 SQIVND (reference sequence). Written as DNA, the CDR3 is TGTGCCAGTAGCTGGGCACAGGCAGATACGCAGTATTTT. Translating gives CASSWAQADTQYF.

The chain links TRBV19 to TRBJ2-5; TRBD1 aligns across 8 bases. Germline lookup yields CDR1 LNHDA and CDR2 SQIVND (reference sequence). Trimming removed 1 base from V and 5 bases from J; junction bases left unmatched: 3. The CDR3 extends over 14 amino acids. Written as DNA, the CDR3 is TGTGCCAGTAGTATAGGACAGGGGAAGGAGACCCAGTACTTC. The encoded protein is CASSIGQGKETQYF.

The rearrangement links TRBV11-2 to TRBJ2-7; D is perhaps TRBD1 (6 bases). Germline values: CDR1 SGHAT, CDR2 FQNNGV. V was shortened by 1 base and J by 1 base, with 11 bases between the two germline ends. This CDR3 contains 15 residues. The CDR3 sequence is CASSLVGTSSYEQYF. The CDR3 DNA sequence: TGTGCCAGCAGCTTAGTAGGGACATCGTCCTACGAGCAGTACTTC. The variable domain in full, completed from reference TRBV11-2 and TRBJ2-7, reads EAGVAQSPRYKIIEKRQSVAFWCNPISGHATLYWYQQILGQGPKLLIQFQNNGVVDDSQLPKDRFSAERLKGVDSTLKIQPAKLEDSAVYLCASSLVGTSSYEQYFGPGTRLTVT.

This clone turned up a few times. The V and J genes are TRBV18 and TRBJ2-6; a weak D match, TRBD1 (5 bases). V lost 6 bases and J lost 0, with 12 bases in between. The CDR3 length is 16 residues. The germline V gene encodes CDR1 KGHSH and CDR2 LQKENI. CDR3 protein: CASSLGASSGANVLTF. The CDR3 bases are TGTGCCAGCTCCCTAGGGGCTTCCTCTGGGGCCAACGTCCTGACTTTC.

The chain combines TRBV19 with TRBJ1-2, with 10 bases that match TRBD1. The CDR3 is 15 amino acids. With 4 bases clipped from V and 5 bases from J, the junction kept 7 bases outside the gene matches. Per germline, CDR1 LNHDA and CDR2 SQIVND (reference sequence). CDR3 in DNA: TGTGCCAGTAGTACCCGGGACAGGGGAGGGTATGGCTACACCTTC. This encodes CASSTRDRGGYGYTF.

V is TRBV19 and J is TRBJ2-1, with D maybe TRBD2 (6 bases). The V end lost 3 bases, the J end lost 0 bases, and 12 bases lay between the germline ends. The CDR3 runs 16 residues. Germline V gene lookup returns CDR1 LNHDA and CDR2 SQIVND (reference sequence). The DNA for the CDR3 is TGTGCCAGTAGTATTTTAGCGGTTAGCTCCTACAATGAGCAGTTCTTC. Translation gives CASSILAVSSYNEQFF.

V gene TRBV6-5 combines with J gene TRBJ2-1; no reliable D call. With 2 bases removed from V and 9 bases from J, the gap between germline ends came to 5 bases. Germline assignment: CDR1 MNHEY and CDR2 SVGAGI. The CDR3 is made up of 11 amino acids. The CDR3 sequence: CASSYGGEQFF. CDR3 DNA sequence: TGTGCCAGCAGTTACGGTGGTGAGCAGTTCTTC.

The chain recombines TRBV7-9 with TRBJ1-1, with 10 nucleotides matching TRBD1. Per the germline V gene, CDR1 is SEHNR and CDR2 is FQNEAQ (reference sequence). J gave up 4 bases and V 5 bases, and 7 bases lay outside the gene matches. The CDR3 sequence is 15 residues long. The CDR3 region is CASSERTGGSTEAFF. DNA for the CDR3: TGTGCCAGCAGCGAAAGGACAGGGGGGAGCACTGAAGCTTTCTTT.

The chain combines TRBV7-2 with TRBJ1-4, with a weak D call TRBD1 (6 bases). Trimming took 1 base from V and 6 from J, leaving 9 bases between them. CDR3 size: 14 residues. Per germline, CDR1 SGHTA and CDR2 FQGNSA. CDR3 in amino acids: CASSLVRGDEKLFF. The CDR3 nucleotides read TGTGCCAGCAGCTTAGTTAGGGGGGATGAAAAACTGTTTTTT.

The chain recombines TRBV19 with TRBJ1-2, with D unresolved. The V end lost 4 bases, the J end lost 4 bases, and 16 bases lay between the germline ends. Germline CDR1 and CDR2: LNHDA and SQIVND (reference sequence). The CDR3 length is 15 residues. CDR3 in amino acids: CASSTHGLGSYGYTF. The CDR3, as DNA: TGTGCCAGTAGTACCCACGGACTGGGCAGCTATGGCTACACCTTC. Using reference TRBV19 and TRBJ1-2 for the parts outside the CDR3, the full variable domain is DGGITQSPKYLFRKEGQNVTLSCEQNLNHDAMYWYRQDPGQGLRLIYYSQIVNDFQKGDIAEGYSVSREKKESFPLTVTSAQKNPTAFYLCASSTHGLGSYGYTFGSGTRLTVV.

The J gene is TRBJ2-1, the V gene TRBV7-9; D might be TRBD1 or TRBD2, each matching 5 bases. Deletions cut 6 bases from V and 0 bases from J, with 18 bases between. Germline CDR1 SEHNR, CDR2 FQNEAQ (reference sequence). This CDR3 spans 17 amino acids. The CDR3 DNA reads TGTGCCAGCAGTACCGGGGCCTCCGGAGTCTCCTACAATGAGCAGTTCTTC. Residues: CASSTGASGVSYNEQFF.

The chain combines TRBV6-6 with TRBJ1-6; D not resolved. Trimming stripped 8 bases from V and 0 bases from J, with 11 bases between. This CDR3 has 15 residues. Per the germline V gene, CDR1 is MNHNY and CDR2 is SVGAGI (reference sequence). CDR3 sequence reads: CASDLGSSYNSPLHF. CDR3 DNA sequence: TGTGCCAGCGACCTGGGGAGCTCCTATAATTCACCCCTCCACTTT.

This clone was counted between two and nine times. The genes are TRBV11-3 and TRBJ1-5, with 8 nucleotides matching TRBD1. The CDR3 covers 15 residues. Germline V gene sequence: CDR1 SGHNT, CDR2 YENEEA. Unmatched junction bases numbered 4, after V lost 4 bases and J lost 2 bases. CDR3: CASSSTGAGNQPQHF. The CDR3 DNA is TGTGCCAGCAGCTCGACAGGGGCTGGCAATCAGCCCCAGCATTTT.

The CDR3 here is CASSQAVTVLNTEAFF. The CDR3 nucleotides read TGTGCCAGCAGCCAAGCCGTGACAGTCTTGAACACTGAAGCTTTCTTT. V gene TRBV4-2 combines with J gene TRBJ1-1; perhaps TRBD1 as D (5 bases). The CDR3 sequence is 16 residues long. V lost 1 base, J lost 0 bases, and 12 bases lay in between. Germline CDR1 and CDR2: LGHNA and YNFKEQ.

For the CDR3, the DNA is TGTGCCAGCAGCCAAGAACTATTAAAACCAACTAATGAAAAACTGTTTTTT. It specifies CASSQELLKPTNEKLFF. The chain combines TRBV4-2 with TRBJ1-4; no reliable D call. This CDR3 region has 17 residues. The ends were cut back, 0 bases at V and 0 bases at J, with 11 bases in the middle. Looked up from germline, CDR1 is LGHNA and CDR2 is YNFKEQ.

The chain combines TRBV5-4 with TRBJ2-2; possibly TRBD2 for D (6 bases). Trimming took 0 bases from V and 6 from J, leaving 9 bases between them. The CDR3 covers 14 residues. The germline CDR1 and CDR2 sequences are SGHNT and YYREEE (reference sequence). CDR3 amino acids: CASSLDTSSGELFF. CDR3 nucleotide sequence: TGTGCCAGCAGCTTGGATACTAGCTCCGGGGAGCTGTTTTTT.

The V gene is TRBV7-6, the J gene TRBJ2-3, with TRBD2 matching over 8 bases. V shed 6 bases, J shed 1 base, and the junction held 6 bases outside the gene matches. The V gene's germline CDR1 is SGHVS and CDR2 FNYEAQ. The CDR3 length is 15 residues. Written as DNA, the CDR3 is TGTGCCAGCAGGCCACTAGCGGACGGCACAGATACGCAGTATTTT. Translated: CASRPLADGTDTQYF.

The chain employs TRBV5-1 and TRBJ1-3, with D perhaps TRBD1 (6 bases). The germline V and J ends were trimmed by 5 bases and 0 bases, with 15 bases remaining between them. Looked up from germline, CDR1 is SGHRS and CDR2 is YFSETQ. The CDR3 has 16 residues. The CDR3 nucleotides are TGCGCCAGCAGTCTCACCGGGACACTCTCTGGAAACACCATATATTTT. It is translated as CASSLTGTLSGNTIYF. Full variable domain (outside the CDR3, taken from reference TRBV5-1 and TRBJ1-3): KAGVTQTPRYLIKTRGQQVTLSCSPISGHRSVSWYQQTPGQGLQFLFEYFSETQRNKGNFPGRFSGRQFSNSRSEMNVSTLELGDSALYLCASSLTGTLSGNTIYFGEGSWLTVV.

The chain employs TRBV10-3 and TRBJ2-1, with D tentatively TRBD2 (7 bases). V was cut by 4 bases and J by 4 bases, with 17 bases left in between. This CDR3 contains 16 residues. Germline CDR1 reads ENHRY; CDR2 reads SYGVKD. The DNA for the CDR3 is TGTGCCATCAGTGGGGACGGGGCGGGGGCGTACAATGAGCAGTTCTTC. Protein product: CAISGDGAGAYNEQFF.

This chain joins TRBV6-1 and TRBJ2-3, with 11 positions matching TRBD2. Germline V gene data show CDR1 as MNHNS and CDR2 as SASEGT. After removal of 2 bases from V and 3 bases from J, the junction contained 7 bases not matched to a gene. The length of the CDR3 is 17 residues. The CDR3 protein is CASSERASGGYTDTQYF. The CDR3 DNA sequence: TGTGCCAGCAGTGAACGAGCTAGCGGGGGGTATACAGATACGCAGTATTTT.

The J gene is TRBJ1-2, the V gene TRBV5-1; 12 bases line up with TRBD1. The CDR3 totals 15 residues. V lost 3 bases, J lost 7 bases, and 7 bases stayed unmatched. Germline CDR1 and CDR2: SGHRS and YFSETQ. The CDR3 loop reads CASSSGTGGLFGYTF. The CDR3 DNA follows: TGCGCCAGCAGCTCTGGGACAGGGGGCCTGTTTGGCTACACCTTC. The variable domain in full, with the rest retrieved from reference TRBV5-1 and TRBJ1-2, is KAGVTQTPRYLIKTRGQQVTLSCSPISGHRSVSWYQQTPGQGLQFLFEYFSETQRNKGNFPGRFSGRQFSNSRSEMNVSTLELGDSALYLCASSSGTGGLFGYTFGSGTRLTVV.